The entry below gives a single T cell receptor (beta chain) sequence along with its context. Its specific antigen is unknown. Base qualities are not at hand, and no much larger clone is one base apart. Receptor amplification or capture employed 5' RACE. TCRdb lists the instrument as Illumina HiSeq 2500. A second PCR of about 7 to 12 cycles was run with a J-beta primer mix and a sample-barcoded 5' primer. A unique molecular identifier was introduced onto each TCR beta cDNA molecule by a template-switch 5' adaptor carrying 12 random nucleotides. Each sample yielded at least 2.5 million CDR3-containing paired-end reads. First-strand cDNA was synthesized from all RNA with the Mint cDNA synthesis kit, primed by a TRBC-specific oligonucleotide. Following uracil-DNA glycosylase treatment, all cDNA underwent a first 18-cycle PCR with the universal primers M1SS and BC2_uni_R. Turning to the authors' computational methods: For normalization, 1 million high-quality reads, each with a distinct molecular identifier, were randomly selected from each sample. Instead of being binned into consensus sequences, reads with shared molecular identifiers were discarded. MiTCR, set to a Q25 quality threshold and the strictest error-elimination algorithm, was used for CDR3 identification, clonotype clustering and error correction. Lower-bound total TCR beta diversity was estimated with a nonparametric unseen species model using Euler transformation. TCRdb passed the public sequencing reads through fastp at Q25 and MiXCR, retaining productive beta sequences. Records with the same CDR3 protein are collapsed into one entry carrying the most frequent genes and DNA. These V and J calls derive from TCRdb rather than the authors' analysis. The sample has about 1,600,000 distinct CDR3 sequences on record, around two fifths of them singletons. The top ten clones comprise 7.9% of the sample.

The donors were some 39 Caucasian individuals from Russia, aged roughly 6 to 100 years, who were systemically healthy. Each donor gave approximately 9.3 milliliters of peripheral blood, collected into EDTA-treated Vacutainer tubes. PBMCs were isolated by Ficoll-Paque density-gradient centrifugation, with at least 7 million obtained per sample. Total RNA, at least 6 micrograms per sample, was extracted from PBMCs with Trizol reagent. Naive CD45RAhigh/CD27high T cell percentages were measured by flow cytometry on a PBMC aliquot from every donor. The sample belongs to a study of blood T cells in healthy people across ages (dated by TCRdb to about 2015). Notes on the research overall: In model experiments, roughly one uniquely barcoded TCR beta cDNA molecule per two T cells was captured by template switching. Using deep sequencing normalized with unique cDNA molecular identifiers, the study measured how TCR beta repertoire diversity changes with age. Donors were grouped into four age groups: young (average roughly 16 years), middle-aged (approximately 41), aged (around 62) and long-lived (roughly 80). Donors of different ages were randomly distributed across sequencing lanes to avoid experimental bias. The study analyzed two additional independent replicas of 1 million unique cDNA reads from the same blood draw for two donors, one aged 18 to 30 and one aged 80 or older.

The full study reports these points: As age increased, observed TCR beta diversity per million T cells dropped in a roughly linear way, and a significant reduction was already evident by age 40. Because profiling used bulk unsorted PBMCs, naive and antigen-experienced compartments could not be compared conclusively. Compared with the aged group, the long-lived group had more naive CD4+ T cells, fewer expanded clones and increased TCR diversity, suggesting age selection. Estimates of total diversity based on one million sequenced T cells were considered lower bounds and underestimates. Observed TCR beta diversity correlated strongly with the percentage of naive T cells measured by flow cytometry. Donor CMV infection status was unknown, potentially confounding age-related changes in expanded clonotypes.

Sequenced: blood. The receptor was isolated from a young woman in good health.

The CDR3 protein is CASSKFDGRGDGYTF. The sequenced DNA: TGTGCCAGCTCAAAATTTGACGGGCGAGGCGATGGCTACACCTTC. The V and J segments used are TRBV18 and TRBJ1-2, with an unclear D gene assignment. V and J lose 5 bases and 6 bases, and a span of 19 bases separates them. The CDR3 sequence holds 15 residues, the cysteine and phenylalanine included. Kept here is only the CDR3 DNA, which spans 45 bases and is read in frame from base 1. Via the germline V gene, CDR1 is KGHSH and CDR2 LQKENI.